This T cell receptor beta chain emerged from a study of vaccination and CD4 T cells after COVID-19. On this clonotype: Its antigen is unknown.

Trimming pared 1 base from V and 4 bases from J, leaving 10 bases between. This CDR3 contains 14 residues. Germline CDR1 and CDR2: SGHVS and FQNEAQ. As to treatment: roughly ten-day PBMC culture with coronavirus spike peptide pools or control peptides (ViraFEST assay). The Oncomine TCR Beta short-read assay sequenced DNA from cultured CD4+ T cells. TCRdb reanalysed the PCR reads using MiXCR and keeps one entry per CDR3 protein. The table lists 12,000 or so distinct CDR3 sequences, approximately 50% of them singletons. This chain connects TRBV7-8 to TRBJ2-5; perhaps TRBD2 as D (6 bases). Sequencing input: CD4+ T cells from blood, cultured in vitro. The receptor was derived from a human donor who had recovered from COVID-19. CDR3 amino acids: CASSLEVGGETQYF. The CDR3 DNA reads as TGTGCCAGCAGCTTAGAGGTCGGGGGAGAGACCCAGTACTTC.